This TCR beta chain was documented in a study of shared clonotypes between healthy human individuals. Study in general: CD4 naive and memory got three plates each, CD8 naive two, CD8 memory one.

CDR1 GTSNPN and CDR2 SVGIG come from the germline V gene (reference sequence). V was trimmed by 3 bases and J by 4 bases, leaving 15 bases between them. The CDR3 is 14 amino acids. Sequencing used immunoSEQ multiplex PCR; TCRdb keeps in-frame clones, though not all of them. The table has roughly 2.5 million clones, approximately 90% seen once. This clone was observed a few times. The sequence was obtained from a man aged 18-30 years in good health. The V and J genes are TRBV30 and TRBJ1-2; D perhaps matches TRBD1 (5 bases). The sequenced sample was naive CD4+ T cells sorted from blood. Subset: CD45RA+ positively selected. The CDR3 DNA is TGTGCCTGGAGGGCAGACAAGGGACGCTATGGCTACACCTTC. As protein: CAWRADKGRYGYTF.